This T cell receptor (beta chain) was found in a study of PD-1 blockade in mismatch repair-deficient tumors. Whole-study findings and limits: Tumor-resident clones, often absent from pretreatment blood, expanded after pembrolizumab and then contracted.

The CDR3 covers 14 residues. All patients were mismatch repair deficient, assessed by either PCR or immunohistochemistry. A few pembrolizumab responders had their TCRs sequenced. The assay was immunoSEQ multiplex PCR, and TCRdb's table has in-frame clones only and misses some. The sample holds approximately 50,000 clones, around 80% seen once. With regard to this clone: What it recognizes is unknown.

Specimen: peripheral blood, collected 4 weeks after starting pembrolizumab. This chain links TRBV21-1 with TRBJ2-1; the table gives TRBD2 as D, unverified against the DNA. TRBV21-1 is a known pseudogene. This sequence originates from an adult with mismatch repair-deficient cancer. The CDR3 protein is CASSEDARNNEQFF. CDR3 sequence (DNA): TGTGCCAGCAGCGAGGATGCTAGAAACAATGAGCAGTTCTTC.